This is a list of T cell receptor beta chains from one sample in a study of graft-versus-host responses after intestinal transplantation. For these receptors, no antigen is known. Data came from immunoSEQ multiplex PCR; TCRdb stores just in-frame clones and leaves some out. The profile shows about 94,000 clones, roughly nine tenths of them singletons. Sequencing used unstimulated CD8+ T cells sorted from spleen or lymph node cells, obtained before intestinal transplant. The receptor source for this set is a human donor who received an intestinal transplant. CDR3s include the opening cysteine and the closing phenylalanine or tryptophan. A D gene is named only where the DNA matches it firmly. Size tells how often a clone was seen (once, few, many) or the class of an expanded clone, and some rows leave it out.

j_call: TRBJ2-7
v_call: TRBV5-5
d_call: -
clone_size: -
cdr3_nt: TGTGCCAGCAGCCTTCAGACCGGGACACCTGCCTACGAGCAGTACTTC
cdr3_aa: CASSLQTGTPAYEQYF

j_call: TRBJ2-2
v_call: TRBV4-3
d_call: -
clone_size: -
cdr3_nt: TGCGCCAGCAGCCAAGATCTTTCCTCTACCGGGGAGCTGTTTTTT
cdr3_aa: CASSQDLSSTGELFF

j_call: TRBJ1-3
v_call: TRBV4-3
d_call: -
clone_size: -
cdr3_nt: TGCGCCAGCAGCCAAGACCTGTTCGTCTCTGGAAACACCATATATTTT
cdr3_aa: CASSQDLFVSGNTIYF

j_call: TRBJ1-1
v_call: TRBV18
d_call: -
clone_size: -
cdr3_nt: TGTGCCAGCTCACCGGAAAGCGCCACTGAAGCTTTCTTT
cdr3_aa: CASSPESATEAFF

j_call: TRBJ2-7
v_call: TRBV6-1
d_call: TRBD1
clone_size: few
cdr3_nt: TGTGCCAGCAGTGAATCCGGGACAGGGGCCTACGAGCAGTACTTC
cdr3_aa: CASSESGTGAYEQYF

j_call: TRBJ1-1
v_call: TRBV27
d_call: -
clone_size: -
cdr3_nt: TGTGCCAGCAGTTTAATTGCGGGGGGCGGGGAAGCTTTCTTT
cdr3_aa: CASSLIAGGGEAFF

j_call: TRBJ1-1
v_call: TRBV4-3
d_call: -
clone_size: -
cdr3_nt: TGCGCCAGCAGCCAAGAGGGGGGGAACACTGAAGCTTTCTTT
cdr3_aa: CASSQEGGNTEAFF

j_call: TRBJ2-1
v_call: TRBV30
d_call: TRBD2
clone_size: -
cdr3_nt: TGTGCCTGGAGCGGGGTAGCGGGACCCTCCTACAATGAGCAGTTCTTC
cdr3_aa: CAWSGVAGPSYNEQFF

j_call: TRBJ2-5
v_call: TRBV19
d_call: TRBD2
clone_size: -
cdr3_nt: TGTGCCAGTAGTATTAGCGGGGCCGGGGAGACCCAGTACTTC
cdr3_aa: CASSISGAGETQYF

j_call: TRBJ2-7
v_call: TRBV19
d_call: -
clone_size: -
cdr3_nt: TGTGCCAGTAGTAGCGGCAGTGGTACCGAGCAGTACTTC
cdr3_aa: CASSSGSGTEQYF

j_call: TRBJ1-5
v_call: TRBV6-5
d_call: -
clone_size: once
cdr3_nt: TGTGCCAGCAGTTACGGCCCAGGCCGCAATCAGCCCCAGCATTTT
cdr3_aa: CASSYGPGRNQPQHF

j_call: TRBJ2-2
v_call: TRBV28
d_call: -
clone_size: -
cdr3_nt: TGTGCCAGCAGGGAGGGCACCGGGGAGCTGTTTTTT
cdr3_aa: CASREGTGELFF

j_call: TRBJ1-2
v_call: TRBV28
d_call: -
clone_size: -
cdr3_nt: TGTGCCAGCAGTTTAAACCTTGGAGCTAACTATGGCTACACCTTC
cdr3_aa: CASSLNLGANYGYTF

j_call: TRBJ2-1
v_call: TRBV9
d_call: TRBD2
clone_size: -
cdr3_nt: TGTGCCAGCAGCCCCGGGGGGAATGAGCAGTTCTTC
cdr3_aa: CASSPGGNEQFF

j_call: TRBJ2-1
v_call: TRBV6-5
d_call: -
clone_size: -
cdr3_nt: TGTGCCAGCAGTACCGATAGCGCCCCATACAATGAGCAGTTCTTC
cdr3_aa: CASSTDSAPYNEQFF

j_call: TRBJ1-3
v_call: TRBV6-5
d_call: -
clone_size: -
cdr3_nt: TGTGCCAGCAGTTGGGAACAGGGCTCTGGAAACACCATATATTTT
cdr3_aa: CASSWEQGSGNTIYF

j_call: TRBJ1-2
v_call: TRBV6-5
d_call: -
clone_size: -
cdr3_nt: TGTGCCAGCAGGACAGCTAACTATGGCTACACCTTC
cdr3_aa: CASRTANYGYTF

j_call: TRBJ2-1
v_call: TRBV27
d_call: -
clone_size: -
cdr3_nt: TGTGCCAGCAGTGAAACAGGCAGGACACTGTTCTTC
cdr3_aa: CASSETGRTLFF

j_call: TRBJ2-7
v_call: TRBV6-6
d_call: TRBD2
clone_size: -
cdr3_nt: TGTGCCAGCACCCTAGCGGGGCCTTCCTACGAGCAGTACTTC
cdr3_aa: CASTLAGPSYEQYF

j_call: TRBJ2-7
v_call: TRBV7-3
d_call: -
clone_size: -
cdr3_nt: TGTGCCAGCAGCTTAGGTCCTCTCGGGGGAGCGGGCGAGCAGTACTTC
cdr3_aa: CASSLGPLGGAGEQYF

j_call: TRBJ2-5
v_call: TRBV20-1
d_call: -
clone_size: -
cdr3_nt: TGCAGTGCTAGAGATATGGAGACCCAGTACTTC
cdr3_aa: CSARDMETQYF

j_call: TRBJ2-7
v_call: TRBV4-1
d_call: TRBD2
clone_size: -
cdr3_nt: TGCGCCAGCAGCCAAGTCCTAGCGGGAGTAACTAACGACGAGCAGTACTTC
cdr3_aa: CASSQVLAGVTNDEQYF

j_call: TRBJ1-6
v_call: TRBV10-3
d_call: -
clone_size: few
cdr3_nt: TGTGCCATCAGCCCGAAACAGGGAAGTCCCTATAATTCACCCCTCCACTTT
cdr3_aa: CAISPKQGSPYNSPLHF

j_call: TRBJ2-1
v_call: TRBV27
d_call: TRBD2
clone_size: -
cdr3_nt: TGTGCCAGCAGTTTATGGACTAGCGCATCGGTGGAAAATGAGCAGTTCTTC
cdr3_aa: CASSLWTSASVENEQFF

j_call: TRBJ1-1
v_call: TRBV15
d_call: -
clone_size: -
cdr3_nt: TGTGCCACCAGCAGAGTAGGGAGTGAAGCTTTCTTT
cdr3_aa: CATSRVGSEAFF

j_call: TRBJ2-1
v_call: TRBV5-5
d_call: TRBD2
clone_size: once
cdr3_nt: TGTGCCAGCAGCTTGCAGCCAGCGGGAGGAGTCAATGAGCAGTTCTTC
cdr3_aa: CASSLQPAGGVNEQFF

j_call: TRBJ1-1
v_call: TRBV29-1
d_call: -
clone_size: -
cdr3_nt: TGCAGCGTTGAAGGCAGGAACACTGAAGCTTTCTTT
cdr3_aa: CSVEGRNTEAFF

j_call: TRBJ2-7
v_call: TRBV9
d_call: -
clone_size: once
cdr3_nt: TGTGCCAGCAGCGTAGGGTCGGGGGGCATCTACGAGCAGTACTTC
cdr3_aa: CASSVGSGGIYEQYF

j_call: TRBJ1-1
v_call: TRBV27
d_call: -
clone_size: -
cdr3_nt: TGTGCCAGCAGTTTATCGGGGGGGCCCACTGAAGCTTTCTTT
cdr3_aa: CASSLSGGPTEAFF

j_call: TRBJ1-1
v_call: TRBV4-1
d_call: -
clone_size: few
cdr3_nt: TGCGCCAGCAGCCAAGGAGGGCGGACTGAAGCTTTCTTT
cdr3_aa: CASSQGGRTEAFF

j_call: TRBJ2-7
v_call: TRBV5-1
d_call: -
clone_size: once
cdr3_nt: TGCGCCAGCAGCTTGGAGGGACACAGCTCCTACGAGCAGTACTTC
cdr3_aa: CASSLEGHSSYEQYF

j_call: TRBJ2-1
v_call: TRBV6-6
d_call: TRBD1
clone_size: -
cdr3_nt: TGTGCCAGCAGTCTGGACAGGGCCTACAATGAGCAGTTCTTC
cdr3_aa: CASSLDRAYNEQFF

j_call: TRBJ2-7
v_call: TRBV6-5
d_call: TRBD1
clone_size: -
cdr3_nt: TGTGCCAGCAGTCCAAACAGGGGGCAGTTTTACGAGCAGTACTTC
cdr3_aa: CASSPNRGQFYEQYF

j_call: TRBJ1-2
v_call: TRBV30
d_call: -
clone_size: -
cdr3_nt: TGTGCCTGGAGTGTCCGGGACACGCTTAGTGGCTACACCTTC
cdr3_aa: CAWSVRDTLSGYTF

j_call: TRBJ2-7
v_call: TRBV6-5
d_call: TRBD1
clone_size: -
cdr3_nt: TGTGCCAGCAGTCCCGGGACAGGGTGGTCCTACGAGCAGTACTTC
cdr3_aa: CASSPGTGWSYEQYF

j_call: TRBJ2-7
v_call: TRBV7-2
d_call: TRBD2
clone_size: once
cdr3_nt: TGTGCCAGCAGCTCAGCGGGAGCTCTCTACGAGCAGTACTTC
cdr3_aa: CASSSAGALYEQYF

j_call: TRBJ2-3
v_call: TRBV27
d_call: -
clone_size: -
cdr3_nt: TGTGCCAGCAGTTTCCTAGGGGGTATCACAGATACGCAGTATTTT
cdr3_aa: CASSFLGGITDTQYF

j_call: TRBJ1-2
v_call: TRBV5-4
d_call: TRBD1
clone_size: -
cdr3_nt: TGTGCCAGCAGCCTCCCCGGACAGGACTACTACACCTTC
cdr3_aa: CASSLPGQDYYTF

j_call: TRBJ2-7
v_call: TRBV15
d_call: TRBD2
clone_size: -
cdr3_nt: TGTGCCACCAGCAGAGAAGCGGGAGGCCTAACCTACGAGCAGTACTTC
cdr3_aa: CATSREAGGLTYEQYF

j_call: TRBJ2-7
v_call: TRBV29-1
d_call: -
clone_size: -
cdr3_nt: TGCAGCGTCACCAGGGGCCATACTACCTACGAGCAGTACTTC
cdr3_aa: CSVTRGHTTYEQYF

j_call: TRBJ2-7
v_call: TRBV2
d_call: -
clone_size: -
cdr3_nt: TGTGCCAGCAACATCGGGAGTGTAACCTACGAGCAGTACTTC
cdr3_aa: CASNIGSVTYEQYF

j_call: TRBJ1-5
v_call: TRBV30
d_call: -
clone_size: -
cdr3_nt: TGTGCCTGGAGTGTCCGGGGTCGCAATCAGCCCCAGCATTTT
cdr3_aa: CAWSVRGRNQPQHF

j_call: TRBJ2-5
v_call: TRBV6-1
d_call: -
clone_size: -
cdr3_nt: TGTGCCAGCAATGAGGGGGGGCGCGAAATGAAGACCCAGTACTTC
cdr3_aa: CASNEGGREMKTQYF

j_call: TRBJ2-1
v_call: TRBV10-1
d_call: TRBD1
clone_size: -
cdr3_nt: TGCGCCAGCAGTGCTACAGGGGACAATGAGCAGTTCTTC
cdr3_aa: CASSATGDNEQFF

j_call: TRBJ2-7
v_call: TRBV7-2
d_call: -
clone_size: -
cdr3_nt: TGTGCCAGCAGCTTCTTGGCAGACTACGAGCAGTACTTC
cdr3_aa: CASSFLADYEQYF

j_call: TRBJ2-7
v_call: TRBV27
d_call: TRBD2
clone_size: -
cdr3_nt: TGTGCCAGCAGTTTGTTGGCTAGCGGGAGCTACGAGCAGTACTTC
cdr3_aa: CASSLLASGSYEQYF

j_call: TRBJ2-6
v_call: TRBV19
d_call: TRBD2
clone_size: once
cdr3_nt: TGTGCCAGTAGTATACGGCAAGCGGGAGGGCCACTTACTGGGGCCAACGTCCTGACTTTC
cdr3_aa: CASSIRQAGGPLTGANVLTF

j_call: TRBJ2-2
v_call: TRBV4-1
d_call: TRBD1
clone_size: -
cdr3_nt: TGCGCCAGCAGCCAAGATCGAATGGGGACAGGGATAACCGGGGAGCTGTTTTTT
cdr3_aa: CASSQDRMGTGITGELFF

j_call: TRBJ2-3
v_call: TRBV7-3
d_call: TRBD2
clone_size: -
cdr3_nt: TGTGCCAGCAGCCCCACCCGCGGGAGGGATACAGATACGCAGTATTTT
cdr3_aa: CASSPTRGRDTDTQYF

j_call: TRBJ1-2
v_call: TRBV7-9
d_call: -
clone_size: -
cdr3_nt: TGTGCCAGCAGCTTAGTGGGGCAGAACTATGGCTACACCTTC
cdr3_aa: CASSLVGQNYGYTF

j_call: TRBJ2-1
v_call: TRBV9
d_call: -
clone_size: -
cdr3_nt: TGTGCCAGCAGCGTTGAGGACTACCCCATTGATGAGCAGTTCTTC
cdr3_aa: CASSVEDYPIDEQFF

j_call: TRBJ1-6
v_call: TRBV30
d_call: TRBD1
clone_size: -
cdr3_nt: TGTGCCTGGAGCGGGACAGGGCTTTCACCCCTCCACTTT
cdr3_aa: CAWSGTGLSPLHF

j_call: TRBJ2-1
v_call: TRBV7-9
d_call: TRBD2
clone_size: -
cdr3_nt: TGTGCCAGCAGCCCGAAACTAGCGGAGTCCTACAATGAGCAGTTCTTC
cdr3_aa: CASSPKLAESYNEQFF

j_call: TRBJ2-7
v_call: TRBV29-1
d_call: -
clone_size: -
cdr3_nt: TGCAGCGTTGTCGGAGGGGTCTCCTACGAGCAGTACTTC
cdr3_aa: CSVVGGVSYEQYF